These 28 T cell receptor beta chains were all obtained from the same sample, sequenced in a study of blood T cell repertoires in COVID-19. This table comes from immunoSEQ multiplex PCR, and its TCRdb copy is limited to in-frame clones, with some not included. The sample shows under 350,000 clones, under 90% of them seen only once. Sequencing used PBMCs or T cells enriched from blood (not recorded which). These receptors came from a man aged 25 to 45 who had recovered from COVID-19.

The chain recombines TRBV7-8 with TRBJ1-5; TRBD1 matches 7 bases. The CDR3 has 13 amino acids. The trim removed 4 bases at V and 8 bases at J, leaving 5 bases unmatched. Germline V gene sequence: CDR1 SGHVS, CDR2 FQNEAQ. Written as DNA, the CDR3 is TGTGCCAGCAGCTCGGACAGGCTTAAGCCCCAGCATTTT. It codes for CASSSDRLKPQHF.

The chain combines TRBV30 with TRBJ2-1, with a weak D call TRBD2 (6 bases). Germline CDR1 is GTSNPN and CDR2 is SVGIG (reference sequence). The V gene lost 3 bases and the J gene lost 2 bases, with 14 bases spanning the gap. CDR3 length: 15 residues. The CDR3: CAWRRGSGPYNEQFF. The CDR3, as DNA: TGTGCCTGGAGGAGGGGTAGCGGACCCTACAATGAGCAGTTCTTC.

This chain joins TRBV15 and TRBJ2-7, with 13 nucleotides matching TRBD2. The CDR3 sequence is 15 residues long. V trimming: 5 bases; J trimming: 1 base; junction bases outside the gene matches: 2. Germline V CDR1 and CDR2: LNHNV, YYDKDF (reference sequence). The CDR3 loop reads CATSGGLAGSYEQYF. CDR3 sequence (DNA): TGTGCCACCAGCGGGGGACTAGCGGGATCCTACGAGCAGTACTTC.

The DNA of the CDR3 is TGTGCCAGCAGCGCCTGGACAGGGGGAAACACCATATATTTT. This gives the protein CASSAWTGGNTIYF. The chain uses TRBV2 and TRBJ1-3; 8 bases match TRBD1. Losses at the gene ends were 6 bases for V and 4 bases for J; bases not matched to a gene: 5. CDR1 and CDR2 (germline): SNHLY, FYNNEI. There are 14 residues in the CDR3.

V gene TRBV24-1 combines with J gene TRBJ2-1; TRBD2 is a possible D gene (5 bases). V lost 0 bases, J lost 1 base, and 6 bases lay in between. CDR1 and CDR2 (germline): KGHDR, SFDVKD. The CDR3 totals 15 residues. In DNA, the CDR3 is TGTGCCACCAGTGATTTGACGGGGTCCTACAATGAGCAGTTCTTC. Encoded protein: CATSDLTGSYNEQFF.

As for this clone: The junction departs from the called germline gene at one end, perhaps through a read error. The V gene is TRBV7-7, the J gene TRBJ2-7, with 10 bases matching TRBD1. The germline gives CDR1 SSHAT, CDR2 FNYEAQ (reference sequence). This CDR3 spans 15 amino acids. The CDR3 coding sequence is TGTGCTAGCAGCTTAGGCGGGACAGGGGCCAACGAGCAGTACTTC. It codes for CASSLGGTGANEQYF.

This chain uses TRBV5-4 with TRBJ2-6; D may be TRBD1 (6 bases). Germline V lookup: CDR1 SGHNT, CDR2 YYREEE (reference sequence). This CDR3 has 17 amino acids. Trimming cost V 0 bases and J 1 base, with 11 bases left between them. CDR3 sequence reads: CASSLAQGSSGANVLTF. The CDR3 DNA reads TGTGCCAGCAGCTTGGCACAGGGTAGTTCTGGGGCCAACGTCCTGACTTTC.

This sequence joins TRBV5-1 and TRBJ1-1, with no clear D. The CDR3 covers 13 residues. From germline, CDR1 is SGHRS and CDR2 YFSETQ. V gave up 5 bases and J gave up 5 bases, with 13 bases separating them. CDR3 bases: TGCGCCAGCAGGGATCCAGGAGGGACTGAAGCTTTCTTT. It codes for CASRDPGGTEAFF.

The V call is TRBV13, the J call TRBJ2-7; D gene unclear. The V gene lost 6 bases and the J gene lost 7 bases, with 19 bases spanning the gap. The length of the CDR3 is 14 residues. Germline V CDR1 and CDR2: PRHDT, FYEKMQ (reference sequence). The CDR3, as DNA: TGTGCCAGCAGTCCCGAGAGGCTTGTTCAGGAGCAGTACTTC. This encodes CASSPERLVQEQYF. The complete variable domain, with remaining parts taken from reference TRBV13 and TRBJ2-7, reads AAGVIQSPRHLIKEKRETATLKCYPIPRHDTVYWYQQGPGQDPQFLISFYEKMQSDKGSIPDRFSAQQFSDYHSELNMSSLELGDSALYFCASSPERLVQEQYFGPGTRLTVT.

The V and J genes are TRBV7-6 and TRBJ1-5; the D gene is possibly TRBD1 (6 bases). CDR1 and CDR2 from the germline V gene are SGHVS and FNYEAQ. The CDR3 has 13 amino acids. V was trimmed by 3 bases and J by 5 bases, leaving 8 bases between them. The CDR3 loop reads CASSLNRDQPQHF. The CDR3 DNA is TGTGCCAGCAGCTTGAACAGGGATCAGCCCCAGCATTTT.

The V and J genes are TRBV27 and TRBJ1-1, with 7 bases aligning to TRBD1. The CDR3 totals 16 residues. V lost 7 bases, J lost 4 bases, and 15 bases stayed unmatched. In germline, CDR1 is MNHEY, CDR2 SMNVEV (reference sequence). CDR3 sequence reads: CASTNLQGWGPTEAFF. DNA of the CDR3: TGTGCCAGCACAAATTTACAGGGGTGGGGCCCCACTGAAGCTTTCTTT.

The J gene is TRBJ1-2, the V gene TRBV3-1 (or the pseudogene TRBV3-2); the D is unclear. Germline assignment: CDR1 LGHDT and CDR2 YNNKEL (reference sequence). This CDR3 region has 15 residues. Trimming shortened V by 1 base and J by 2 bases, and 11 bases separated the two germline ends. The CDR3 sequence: CASSQGPGGNYGYTF. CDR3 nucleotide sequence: TGTGCCAGCAGCCAAGGACCAGGTGGAAACTATGGCTACACCTTC.

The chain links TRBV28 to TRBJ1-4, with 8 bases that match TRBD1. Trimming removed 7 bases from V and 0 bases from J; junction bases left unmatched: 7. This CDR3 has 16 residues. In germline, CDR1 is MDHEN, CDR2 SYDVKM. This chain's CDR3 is CASMDRAASTNEKLFF. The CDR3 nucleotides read TGTGCCAGCATGGACAGGGCGGCGTCAACTAATGAAAAACTGTTTTTT.

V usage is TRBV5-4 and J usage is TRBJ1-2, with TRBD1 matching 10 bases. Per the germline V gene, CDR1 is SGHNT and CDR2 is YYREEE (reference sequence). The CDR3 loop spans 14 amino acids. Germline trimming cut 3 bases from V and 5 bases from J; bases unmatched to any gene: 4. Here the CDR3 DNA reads TGTGCCAGCAGCTGGACAGGGGGTGGATATGGCTACACCTTC. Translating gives CASSWTGGGYGYTF. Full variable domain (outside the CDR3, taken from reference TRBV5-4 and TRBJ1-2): ETGVTQSPTHLIKTRGQQVTLRCSSQSGHNTVSWYQQALGQGPQFIFQYYREEENGRGNFPPRFSGLQFPNYSSELNVNALELDDSALYLCASSWTGGGYGYTFGSGTRLTVV.

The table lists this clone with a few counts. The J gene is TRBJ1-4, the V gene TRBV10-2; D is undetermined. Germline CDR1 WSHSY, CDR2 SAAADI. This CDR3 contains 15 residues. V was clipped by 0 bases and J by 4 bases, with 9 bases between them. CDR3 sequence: CASSESGGNNEKLFF. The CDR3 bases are TGCGCCAGCAGTGAGTCAGGAGGAAATAATGAAAAACTGTTTTTT.

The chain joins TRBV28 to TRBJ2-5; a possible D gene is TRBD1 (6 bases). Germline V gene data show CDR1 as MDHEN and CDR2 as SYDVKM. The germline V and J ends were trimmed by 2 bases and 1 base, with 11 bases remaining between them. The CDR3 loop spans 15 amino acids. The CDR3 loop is CASSLAGAIQETQYF. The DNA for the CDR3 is TGTGCCAGCAGTTTAGCAGGGGCCATCCAAGAGACCCAGTACTTC.

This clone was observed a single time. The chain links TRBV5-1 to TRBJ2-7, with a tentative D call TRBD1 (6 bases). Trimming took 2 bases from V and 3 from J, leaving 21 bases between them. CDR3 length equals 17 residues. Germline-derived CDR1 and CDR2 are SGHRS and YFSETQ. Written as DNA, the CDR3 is TGCGCCAGCAGCTTAGGGCAGGGGCCGGTGGGGAGCTACGAGCAGTACTTC. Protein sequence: CASSLGQGPVGSYEQYF.

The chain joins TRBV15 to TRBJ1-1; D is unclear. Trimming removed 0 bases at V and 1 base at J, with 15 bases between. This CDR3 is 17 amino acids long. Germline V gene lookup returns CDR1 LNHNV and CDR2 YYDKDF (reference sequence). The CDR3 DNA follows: TGTGCCACCAGCAGAGATGGAGCGCGACCACGGAACACTGAAGCTTTCTTT. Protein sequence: CATSRDGARPRNTEAFF.

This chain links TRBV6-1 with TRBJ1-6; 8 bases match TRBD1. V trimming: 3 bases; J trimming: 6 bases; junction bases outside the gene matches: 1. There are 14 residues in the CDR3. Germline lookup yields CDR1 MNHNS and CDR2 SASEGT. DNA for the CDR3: TGTGCCAGCAGTGACGACAGGGGTAATTCACCCCTCCACTTT. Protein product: CASSDDRGNSPLHF.

The CDR3 spells CASSEPLEETQYF. The CDR3 bases are TGTGCCAGCAGTGAACCCCTGGAGGAGACCCAGTACTTC. J is TRBJ2-5 and V is TRBV2, with D unclear. Germline values: CDR1 SNHLY, CDR2 FYNNEI. The CDR3 extends over 13 amino acids. V was clipped by 2 bases and J by 5 bases, with 9 bases between them.

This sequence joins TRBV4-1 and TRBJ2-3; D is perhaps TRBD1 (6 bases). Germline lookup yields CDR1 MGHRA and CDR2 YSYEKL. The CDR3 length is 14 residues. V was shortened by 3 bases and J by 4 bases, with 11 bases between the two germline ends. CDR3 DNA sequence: TGCGCCAGCAGCCAGCGGACAGATTCAGATACGCAGTATTTT. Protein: CASSQRTDSDTQYF.

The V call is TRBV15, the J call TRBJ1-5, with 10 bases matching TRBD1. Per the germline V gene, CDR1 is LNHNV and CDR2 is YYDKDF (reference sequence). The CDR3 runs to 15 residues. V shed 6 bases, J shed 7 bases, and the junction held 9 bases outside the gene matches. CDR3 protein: CATRQDRGFRQPQHF. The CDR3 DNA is TGTGCCACCAGACAGGACAGGGGGTTCAGGCAGCCCCAGCATTTT.

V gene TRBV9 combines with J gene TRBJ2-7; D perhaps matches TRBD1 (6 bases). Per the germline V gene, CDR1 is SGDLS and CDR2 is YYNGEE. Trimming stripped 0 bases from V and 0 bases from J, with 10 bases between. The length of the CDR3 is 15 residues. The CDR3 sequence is CASSVGQGNSYEQYF. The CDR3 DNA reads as TGTGCCAGCAGCGTAGGGCAGGGGAACTCCTACGAGCAGTACTTC. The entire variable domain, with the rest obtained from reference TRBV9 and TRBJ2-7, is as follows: DSGVTQTPKHLITATGQRVTLRCSPRSGDLSVYWYQQSLDQGLQFLIQYYNGEERAKGNILERFSAQQFPDLHSELNLSSLELGDSALYFCASSVGQGNSYEQYFGPGTRLTVT.

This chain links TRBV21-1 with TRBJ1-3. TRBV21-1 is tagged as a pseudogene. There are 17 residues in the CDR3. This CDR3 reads CASSKGDPGGSGNTIYF. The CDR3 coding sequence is TGTGCCAGCAGCAAAGGGGACCCGGGGGGCTCTGGAAACACCATATATTTT.

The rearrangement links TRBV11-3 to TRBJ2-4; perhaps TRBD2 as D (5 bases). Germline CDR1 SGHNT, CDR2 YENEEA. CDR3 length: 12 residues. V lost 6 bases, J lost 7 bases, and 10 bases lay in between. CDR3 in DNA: TGTGCCAGCAGTCCCTCGGGGAACATTCAGTACTTC. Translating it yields CASSPSGNIQYF.

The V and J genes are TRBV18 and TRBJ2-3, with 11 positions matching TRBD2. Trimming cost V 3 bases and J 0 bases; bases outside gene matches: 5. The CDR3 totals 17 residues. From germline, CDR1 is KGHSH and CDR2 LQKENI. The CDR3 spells CASSPVTSGISTDTQYF. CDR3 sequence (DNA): TGTGCCAGCTCACCCGTGACTAGCGGGATAAGCACAGATACGCAGTATTTT.

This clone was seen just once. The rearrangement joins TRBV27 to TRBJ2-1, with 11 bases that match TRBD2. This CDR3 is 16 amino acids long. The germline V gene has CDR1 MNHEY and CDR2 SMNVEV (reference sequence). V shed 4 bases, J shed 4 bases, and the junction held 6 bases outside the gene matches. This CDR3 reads CASSSGLAVLYNEQFF. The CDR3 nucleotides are TGTGCCAGCAGTTCGGGACTAGCGGTTTTATACAATGAGCAGTTCTTC.

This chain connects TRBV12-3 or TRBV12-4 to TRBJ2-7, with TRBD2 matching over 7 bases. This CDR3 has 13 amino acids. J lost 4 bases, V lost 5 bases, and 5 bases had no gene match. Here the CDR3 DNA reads TGTGCCAGCAGTACCGGACTAGAGTACGAGCAGTACTTC. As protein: CASSTGLEYEQYF.